Listed below are T cell receptor beta chains from one sample, sequenced in a study of CD8 T cells in ankylosing spondylitis. MiXCR, applied by TCRdb to the 5' RACE reads, yields one record per CDR3 protein. The data contain around 340,000 distinct CDR3 sequences, roughly 15% of them singletons. Sequencing input: blood, either unsorted or a sorted T cell fraction (not recorded which). The receptors here all came from a male donor with ankylosing spondylitis or in good health (not recorded which). CDR3s include the opening cysteine and the closing phenylalanine or tryptophan. A clone size is listed for some rows: how often the clone was seen (once, few, many), or a class if it is expanded.

j_gene	abundance	v_gene	CDR3aa
TRBJ2-1	.	TRBV7-2	CASSLGTSGRFVEQFF
TRBJ2-3	few	TRBV12-3/TRBV12-4	CASTPDTQYF
TRBJ2-1	.	TRBV14	CASSQVRRRENEQFF
TRBJ1-6	.	TRBV3-1	CASSLLTGGDSPLHF
TRBJ1-2	few	TRBV5-1	CASSLQGGGYTF
TRBJ1-2	.	TRBV7-2	CASSRTGGYGYTF
TRBJ2-7	once	TRBV4-2	CASSQDPTGSYEQYF
TRBJ1-5	few	TRBV20-1	CSAQGGNSNQPQHF
TRBJ2-5	.	TRBV20-1	CSAPGGGAETQYF
TRBJ2-3	once	TRBV5-1	CASSYRDSTDTQYF
TRBJ2-7	.	TRBV5-5	CASSQNGIGVGEQYF
TRBJ2-1	few	TRBV20-1	CSARDGLANEQFF
TRBJ1-2	.	TRBV4-1	CASSQDPDPNYGYTF
TRBJ1-4	.	TRBV6-1	CASSPFDSPNEKLFF
TRBJ2-7	few	TRBV4-1	CASSHSPGQGYEQYF
TRBJ1-1	.	TRBV20-1	CSARVGNTEAFF
TRBJ2-3	.	TRBV6-4	CASSEKGTDTQYF
TRBJ1-1	few	TRBV19	CASSPFRTVEAFF
TRBJ2-1	few	TRBV7-2	CASSLASLNNEQFF
TRBJ2-1	.	TRBV3-1	CASSQDFSYNEQFF
TRBJ2-7	.	TRBV20-1	CSARLGGNSGEQYF
TRBJ2-2	few	TRBV5-1	CASSLGGNPRGELFF
TRBJ2-7	.	TRBV28	CASSNPRQGVYEQYF
TRBJ1-4	.	TRBV3-1	CASSRRGHEKLFF
TRBJ2-3	.	TRBV5-1	CASSVGLAAADTQYF